This T cell receptor (beta chain) was identified in a study of Ad26.COV2.S vaccination and SARS-CoV-2 variants (dated by TCRdb to about 2021). Context from the whole study: Donors in the vaccine arm were drawn from COV1001, a phase I-IIa trial of Ad26.COV2.S in healthy adults that was multicentre, randomized, double-blind and placebo-controlled. Ad26.COV2.S was administered intramuscularly at a dose of 5x10^10 or 1x10^11 viral particles, either as one shot or as two shots given 56 days apart. Participants in the trial were split at random into five groups of five each, receiving low-dose or high-dose Ad26.COV2.S once or twice, or else placebo on both occasions. A total of 32 samples were included in the TCR-sequenced set, comprising around 19 Ad26.COV2.S vaccine recipients, 5 placebo recipients and 8 SARS-CoV-2 convalescent individuals. Blinding of investigators to trial group allocation was maintained during experiments and outcome assessment. TCRbeta repertoire sequencing was used to assess the specificity and breadth of SARS-CoV-2-reactive T cell receptors after Ad26.COV2.S vaccination. Results the study describes overall, beyond this receptor: It was noted by the authors that total T cell responses may have been underestimated by the TCR breadth and depth analyses. Substantial breadth of spike-specific CD8+ and CD4+ T cell responses was reported after vaccination. Non-spike TCR breadth was comparable between vaccine and placebo recipients, consistent with the vaccine containing only spike. The study was not powered to compare responses between vaccine doses or regimens. Ad26.COV2.S recipients had higher spike-specific TCR breadth than placebo recipients (P = 0.0014).

The treatment or condition label, as the study defines it: roughly 19 received Ad26.COV2.S at low or high dose, single or two shots; 5 received placebo; per-sample allocation not given. For vaccine and placebo recipients, repertoires were sequenced using samples collected on day 63 after the first injection. Between 29 July and 7 August 2020, Cohort 1b enrolled approximately 26 adults aged 18-55 years at one site in Boston, USA. Ad26.COV2.S was a replication-incompetent adenovirus type 26 vector expressing a prefusion-stabilized SARS-CoV-2 spike protein from the original Wuhan strain. The immunoSEQ Assay was used to sequence TCRbeta CDR3 regions. After extraction, genomic DNA underwent amplification by bias-controlled multiplex PCR, followed by high-throughput sequencing. In the original analysis: To quantify the absolute abundance of each unique TCRbeta CDR3 region, sequences were collapsed and filtered. T cell fraction was estimated by normalizing TCRbeta template counts to usable DNA, which was measured by amplifying reference genes present in all nucleated cells. Repertoire TCRs were annotated as SARS-CoV-2-specific when V gene, CDR3 amino acid sequence and J gene were exactly matched to a known reactive TCR set. The reference SARS-CoV-2 TCR set was derived from MIRA and filtered for enrichment in COVID-19-positive ImmuneCODE repertoires, a step that removed public or cross-reactive TCRs. Using the MIRA antigens, annotated TCRs were further analysed by specific ORF or by position within an ORF. Depth was the summed frequency of annotated unique rearrangements, while breadth was defined as annotated unique rearrangements over total unique productive rearrangements. Two-sided Wilcoxon rank-sum tests were used to compare TCR breadth between groups. TCRdb re-hosts the immuneACCESS table, in-frame sequences only. Its copies lack some clones; in the studies checked, an unresolved V gene accounts for under half of them, and the cause for the rest is not known. V and J calls and clone size are copied from that table; D and trimming were computed from the DNA. The sample table lists just over 350,000 clones, roughly 84% of them with a count of one. The ten largest clonotypes hold 2.5% to 3.5% of the sample.

As for this clone: Its antigen is not yet known. No base quality information exists; no much larger clone differs at one position.

V and J lose 3 bases and 3 bases, and a span of 12 bases separates them. The CDR3, from cysteine to phenylalanine, totals 14 residues. The DNA shown is the 42-base CDR3, in frame from base 1. Looking up the germline V gene (reference sequence) yields CDR1 MNHEY and CDR2 SMNVEV. Sequencing was performed on peripheral blood, taken in a trial of Ad26.COV2.S vaccine versus placebo. This chain joins TRBV27 to TRBJ2-7; possibly the D gene is TRBD1, per 6 matching bases. The receptor was isolated from a person between 18 and 59 years old who received the Ad26.COV2.S COVID-19 vaccine or a placebo. Read as DNA, the sequence is TGTGCCAGCAGTTTCGGGACACGGGTCTACGAGCAGTACTTC. Protein translation: CASSFGTRVYEQYF.